The T cell receptor (beta chain) under discussion was sequenced for a study of blood T cell repertoires in COVID-19. Overall study context: Sources were T cells, B-cell-depleted T cells, or PBMCs; the material itself was cDNA or gDNA.

Data came from immunoSEQ multiplex PCR; TCRdb stores just in-frame clones and leaves some out. Among about 89,000 clones listed, 60% to 85% were seen once. Germline CDR1 and CDR2: DFQATT and SNEGSKA (reference sequence). The CDR3 loop spans 12 amino acids. Between the trimmed V and J ends, which lost 3 bases and 12 bases, there was a span of 15 bases. The V and J genes are TRBV20-1 and TRBJ1-5, with D tentatively TRBD1 (5 bases). The material sequenced was peripheral blood. This clonotype was obtained from a human donor in a cohort sampled during active COVID-19. DNA of the CDR3: TGCAGTGCTAGTGAGGGCCAGGGTCACCAGCATTTT. Translating gives CSASEGQGHQHF.